The 14 T cell receptor beta chains below come from one sample, sequenced in a study of CD8+ T cells in alopecia areata. Following extraction, RNA underwent reverse transcription to cDNA, which served as the sequencing template. TCRdb's table, derived via immunoSEQ multiplex PCR, lists solely in-frame clones and lacks some. The profile shows about 97,000 clones, less than 50% of them singletons. The material sequenced was CD4+ T cells sorted from blood. The receptors here all came from a human donor with alopecia areata.

This sequence joins TRBV29-1 and TRBJ2-4; TRBD1 aligns across 9 bases. This CDR3 has 13 residues. V shed 4 bases and J 8 bases; nucleotides not matched to a gene: 6. In germline, CDR1 is SQVTM, CDR2 ANQGSEA. The CDR3 loop reads CSVGTGVLDIQYF. The CDR3 nucleotides read TGCAGCGTTGGGACAGGGGTATTGGACATTCAGTACTTC.

The table lists this clone with a few counts. The genes are TRBV28 and TRBJ1-4; D is undetermined. This CDR3 contains 12 residues. The V gene lost 2 bases and the J gene lost 3 bases, with 1 base spanning the gap. CDR1 and CDR2 from the germline V gene are MDHEN and SYDVKM. The CDR3 DNA follows: TGTGCCAGCAGTTTACCTAATGAAAAACTGTTTTTT. It codes for CASSLPNEKLFF.

This clone was seen only once. The chain links TRBV2 to TRBJ1-6, with 8 positions matching TRBD1. The germline CDR1 and CDR2 sequences are SNHLY and FYNNEI. V was clipped by 5 bases and J by 6 bases; unmatched bases: 3. CDR3 length: 14 amino acids. The CDR3 bases are TGTGCCAGCAGTCTTGACAGGGGTAATTCACCCCTCCACTTT. Amino acid sequence: CASSLDRGNSPLHF. Full variable domain (missing parts from reference TRBV2 and TRBJ1-6): EPEVTQTPSHQVTQMGQEVILRCVPISNHLYFYWYRQILGQKVEFLVSFYNNEISEKSEIFDDQFSVERPDGSNFTLKIRSTKLEDSAMYFCASSLDRGNSPLHFGNGTRLTVT.

This clone was counted a few times. Here the CDR3 reads CASRPGGTVDEQYF. The CDR3 coding sequence is TGTGCCAGCAGGCCCGGGGGGACAGTTGACGAGCAGTACTTC. V usage is TRBV28 and J usage is TRBJ2-7; D is possibly TRBD1 or TRBD2 (7 bases each). Trimming took 6 bases from V and 5 from J, leaving 17 bases between them. CDR3 length equals 14 residues. CDR1 is MDHEN and CDR2 is SYDVKM in the germline V gene.

The rearrangement uses TRBV27 and TRBJ2-7; TRBD1 might be the D (8 bases). Germline assignment: CDR1 MNHEY and CDR2 SMNVEV (reference sequence). With 3 bases removed from V and 2 bases from J, the gap between germline ends came to 23 bases. This CDR3 contains 18 residues. The chain's CDR3 is CASSFRDRRVGRAYEQYF. As DNA, the CDR3 is TGTGCCAGCAGTTTTCGGGACAGGAGGGTGGGGAGGGCCTACGAGCAGTACTTC.

This chain joins TRBV11-3 and TRBJ2-7; D unclear. The CDR3 consists of 13 residues. Looked up from germline, CDR1 is SGHNT and CDR2 is YENEEA. The V end was cut by 5 bases, the J end by 6 bases, with 14 bases between. The CDR3 loop is CASSPAGSGEQYF. CDR3 DNA: TGTGCCAGCAGCCCAGCCGGGTCCGGCGAGCAGTACTTC. The full variable domain, rest sourced from reference TRBV11-3 and TRBJ2-7, is EAGVVQSPRYKIIEKKQPVAFWCNPISGHNTLYWYLQNLGQGPELLIRYENEEAVDDSQLPKDRFSAERLKGVDSTLKIQPAELGDSAVYLCASSPAGSGEQYFGPGTRLTVT.

The J gene is TRBJ2-1, the V gene TRBV15; perhaps TRBD2 as D (6 bases). Germline CDR1 and CDR2: LNHNV and YYDKDF (reference sequence). V shed 4 bases and J shed 0 bases, with 10 bases lying between them. CDR3 size: 15 residues. The CDR3 sequence is CATSIWTNSYNEQFF. CDR3 nucleotide sequence: TGTGCCACCAGCATCTGGACTAACTCCTACAATGAGCAGTTCTTC. The full variable domain, rest sourced from reference TRBV15 and TRBJ2-1, is DAMVIQNPRYQVTQFGKPVTLSCSQTLNHNVMYWYQQKSSQAPKLLFHYYDKDFNNEADTPDNFQSRRPNTSFCFLDIRSPGLGDTAMYLCATSIWTNSYNEQFFGPGTRLTVL.

In its sample, this clone was seen a few times. This rearrangement joins TRBV7-9 to TRBJ2-2; D perhaps matches TRBD1 (5 bases). The CDR3 totals 15 residues. V was shortened by 1 base and J by 3 bases, with 9 bases between the two germline ends. Germline values: CDR1 SEHNR, CDR2 FQNEAQ (reference sequence). As DNA, the CDR3 is TGTGCCAGCAGCTTAGGCAGGGCGGACACCGGGGAGCTGTTTTTT. It specifies CASSLGRADTGELFF.

The chain carries TRBV10-3 and TRBJ2-3; TRBD2 aligns across 7 bases. With V trimmed by 5 bases and J by 1 base, 9 bases remained unmatched. CDR3 length: 16 amino acids. In germline, CDR1 is ENHRY, CDR2 SYGVKD. The CDR3 reads CAISFSGGSGTDTQYF. The CDR3, as DNA: TGTGCCATCAGTTTCTCGGGAGGTTCTGGCACAGATACGCAGTATTTT.

Turning to this clone: Its ends do not fully match the called genes, so a read error is possible. The chain links TRBV30 to TRBJ2-5; tentatively, D is TRBD2 (5 bases). Germline V gene lookup returns CDR1 GTSNPN and CDR2 SVGIG (reference sequence). The CDR3 has 12 amino acids. The CDR3 reads CAWTPGEKNINF. CDR3 in DNA: TGTGCCTGGACTCCCGGGGAGAAAAATATAAACTTC.

The chain has TRBV2 and TRBJ1-2, with 7 bases fitting TRBD1. Germline lookup yields CDR1 SNHLY and CDR2 FYNNEI. This CDR3 has 13 amino acids. V was pared by 6 bases and J by 5 bases, with 6 bases of the junction left unmatched. Here the CDR3 reads CASRQGPWYGYTF. The CDR3 bases are TGTGCCAGCAGACAGGGGCCCTGGTATGGCTACACCTTC.

There are a few counts of this clone. The chain carries TRBV28 and TRBJ2-2; D gene unclear. Germline values: CDR1 MDHEN, CDR2 SYDVKM. The CDR3 is 17 amino acids. V was clipped by 2 bases and J by 0 bases, with 13 bases between them. In nucleotides, the CDR3 is TGTGCCAGCAGTTTACCTCCGAGTGCGGCGAACACCGGGGAGCTGTTTTTT. It encodes CASSLPPSAANTGELFF.

The table lists this clone with a few counts. This chain links TRBV29-1 with TRBJ1-5; D possibly corresponds to TRBD1 (6 bases). Germline CDR1 SQVTM, CDR2 ANQGSEA. Trimming stripped 7 bases from V and 3 bases from J, with 10 bases between. CDR3 length equals 12 residues. The CDR3 coding sequence is TGCAGCGCGGGACAACTCAATCAGCCCCAGCATTTT. Its protein product is CSAGQLNQPQHF.

This sequence joins TRBV5-1 and TRBJ1-4; no firm D call. Per germline, CDR1 SGHRS and CDR2 YFSETQ. This CDR3 spans 15 amino acids. V was trimmed by 0 bases and J by 7 bases, leaving 13 bases between them. The CDR3 DNA sequence: TGCGCCAGCAGCTTGGAACCAGCTTCTCGTGAAAAACTGTTTTTT. Its translation: CASSLEPASREKLFF.